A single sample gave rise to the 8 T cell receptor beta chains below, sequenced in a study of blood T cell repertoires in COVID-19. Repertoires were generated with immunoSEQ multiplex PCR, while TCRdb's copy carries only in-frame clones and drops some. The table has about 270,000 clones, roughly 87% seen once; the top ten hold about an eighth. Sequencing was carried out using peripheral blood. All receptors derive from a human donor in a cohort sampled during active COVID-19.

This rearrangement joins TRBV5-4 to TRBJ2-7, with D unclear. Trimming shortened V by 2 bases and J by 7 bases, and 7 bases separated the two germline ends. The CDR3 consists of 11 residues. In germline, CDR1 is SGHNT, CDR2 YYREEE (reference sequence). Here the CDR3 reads CASSLLQEQYF. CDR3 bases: TGTGCCAGCAGCTTACTTCAAGAGCAGTACTTC.

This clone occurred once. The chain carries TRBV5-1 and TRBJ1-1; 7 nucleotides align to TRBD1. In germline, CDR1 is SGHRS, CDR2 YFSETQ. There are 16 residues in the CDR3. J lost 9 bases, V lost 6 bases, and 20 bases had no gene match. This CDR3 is CASKSSSRDLRGQAFF. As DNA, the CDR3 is TGCGCCAGCAAAAGCAGTTCCCGGGACCTGAGGGGGCAAGCTTTCTTT.

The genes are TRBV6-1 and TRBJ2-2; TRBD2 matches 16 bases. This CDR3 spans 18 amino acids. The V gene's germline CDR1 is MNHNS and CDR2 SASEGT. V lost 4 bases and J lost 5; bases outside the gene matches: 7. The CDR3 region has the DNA TGTGCCAGCAGTGCCCCGGGACTAGCGGGAGGGAGAACCGGGGAGCTGTTTTTT. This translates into CASSAPGLAGGRTGELFF.

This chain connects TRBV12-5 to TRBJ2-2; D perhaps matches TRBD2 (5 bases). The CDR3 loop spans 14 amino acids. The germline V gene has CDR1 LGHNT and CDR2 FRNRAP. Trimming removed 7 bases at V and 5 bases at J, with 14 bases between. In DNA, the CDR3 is TGTGCTAGTGTCGAACGAAGCGGAACCGGGGAGCTGTTTTTT. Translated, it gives CASVERSGTGELFF.

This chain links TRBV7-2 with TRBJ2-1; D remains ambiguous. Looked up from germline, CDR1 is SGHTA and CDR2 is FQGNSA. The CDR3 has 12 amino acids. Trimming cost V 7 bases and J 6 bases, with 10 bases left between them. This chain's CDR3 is CASTATVNEQFF. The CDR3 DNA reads TGTGCCAGCACCGCGACTGTCAATGAGCAGTTCTTC.

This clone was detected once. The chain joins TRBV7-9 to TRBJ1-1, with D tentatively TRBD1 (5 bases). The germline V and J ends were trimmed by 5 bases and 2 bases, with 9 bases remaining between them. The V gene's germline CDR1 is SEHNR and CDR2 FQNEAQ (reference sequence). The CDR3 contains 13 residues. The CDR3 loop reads CASSTDSNTEAFF. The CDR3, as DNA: TGTGCCAGCAGCACCGACAGTAACACTGAAGCTTTCTTT.

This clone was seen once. The CDR3 here is CASRRGHNEQFF. The CDR3 DNA reads as TGTGCCAGCAGGAGGGGGCACAATGAGCAGTTCTTC. The gene calls are TRBV3-1 (or the pseudogene TRBV3-2) and TRBJ2-1; 7 positions match TRBD1. The V gene end was trimmed by 6 bases and the J gene end by 5 bases; junction bases not matched to a gene: 1. The CDR3 has 12 amino acids. From germline, CDR1 is LGHDT and CDR2 YNNKEL (reference sequence).

CDR3 in amino acids: CSARLAGDEQFF. CDR3 sequence (DNA): TGCAGCGCCCGACTAGCGGGAGATGAGCAGTTCTTC. The chain combines TRBV29-1 with TRBJ2-1; 12 bases are shared with TRBD2. Unmatched junction bases numbered 3, after V lost 7 bases and J lost 8 bases. Germline CDR1 and CDR2: SQVTM and ANQGSEA. The length of the CDR3 is 12 residues.